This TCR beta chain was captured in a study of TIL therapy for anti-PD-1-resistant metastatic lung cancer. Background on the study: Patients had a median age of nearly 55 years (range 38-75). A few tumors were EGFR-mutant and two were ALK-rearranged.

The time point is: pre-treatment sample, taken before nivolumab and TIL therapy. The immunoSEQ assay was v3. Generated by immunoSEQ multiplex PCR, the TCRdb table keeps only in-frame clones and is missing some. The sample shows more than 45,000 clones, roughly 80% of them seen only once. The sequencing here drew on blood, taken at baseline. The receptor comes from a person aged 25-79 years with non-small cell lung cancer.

CDR3 protein: CASRFLGEETQYF. The CDR3 DNA follows: TGCGCCAGCAGATTCTTAGGGGAAGAGACCCAGTACTTC. The chain combines TRBV4-3 with TRBJ2-5; possibly TRBD1 for D (5 bases). Looked up from germline, CDR1 is LGHNA and CDR2 is YSLEER. CDR3 length equals 13 residues. The germline V and J ends were trimmed by 6 bases and 3 bases, with 11 bases remaining between them.